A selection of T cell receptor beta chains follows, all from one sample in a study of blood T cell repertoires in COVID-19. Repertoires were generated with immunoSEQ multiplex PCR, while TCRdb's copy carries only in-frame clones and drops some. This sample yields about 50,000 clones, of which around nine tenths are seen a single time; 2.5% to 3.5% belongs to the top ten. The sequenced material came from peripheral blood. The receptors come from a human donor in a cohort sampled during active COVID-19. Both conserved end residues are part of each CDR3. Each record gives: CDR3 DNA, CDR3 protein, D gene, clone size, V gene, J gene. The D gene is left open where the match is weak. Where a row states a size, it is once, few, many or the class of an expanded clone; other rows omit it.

TGTGCCAGCAGTTCAGCTTTGCGGGTGGTCACTGAAGCTTTCTTT,CASSSALRVVTEAFF,.,.,TRBV6-2/TRBV6-3,TRBJ1-1
TGTGCCAGCAGTTATATCTTCTCTGGGGCCAACGTCCTGACTTTC,CASSYIFSGANVLTF,.,.,TRBV6-2/TRBV6-3,TRBJ2-6
TGTGCCAGCAGTCCCGACAGTCAAGAGACCCAGTACTTC,CASSPDSQETQYF,.,.,TRBV2,TRBJ2-5
TGTGCCAGCACGGGGGGCTGGATGCAAGAGACCCAGTACTTC,CASTGGWMQETQYF,.,.,TRBV2,TRBJ2-5
TGTGCCAGTGGCAATCACCGGCGGGATGAGCAGTTCTTC,CASGNHRRDEQFF,.,.,TRBV19,TRBJ2-1
TGTGCCATCAGTGATACTTCTTACGAGCAGTACTTC,CAISDTSYEQYF,.,.,TRBV10-3,TRBJ2-7
TGTGCCAGCAGCCGCGGGAGGGAGACCCAGTACTTC,CASSRGRETQYF,TRBD2,once,TRBV14,TRBJ2-5
TGTGCCAGCAGCGCCCGGGACAGGTCGTACGAGCAGTACTTC,CASSARDRSYEQYF,TRBD1,.,TRBV5-6,TRBJ2-7
TGTGCCAGCAGCTCAGTCGACAGACCTAATCAGCCCCAGCATTTT,CASSSVDRPNQPQHF,.,.,TRBV5-8,TRBJ1-5
TGTGCCAGTAGCCCTCCGGGACAGTCACCGTTCGTCTATAGCAATCAGCCCCAGCATTTT,CASSPPGQSPFVYSNQPQHF,TRBD1,.,TRBV19,TRBJ1-5
TGTGCCAGCATTGGGACAGTAGTACTCTTTTCACCCCTCCACTTT,CASIGTVVLFSPLHF,.,.,TRBV21-1,TRBJ1-6